This paragraph reports one TCR beta chain. Original analysis: Reference gene primer amplification in the assay estimated nucleated cell counts. The table came from immunoSEQ multiplex PCR; TCRdb's copy has only in-frame clones and leaves some out. Clone size and V and J calls were adopted from that table, with D and trimming inferred from the DNA. This table holds hundreds of thousands of clones, 81% found once. The CDR3 has 16 amino acids. The V gene lost 2 bases and the J gene lost 0 bases, with 10 bases spanning the gap. The germline CDR1 and CDR2 sequences are WNHNN and SYGVQD (reference sequence). This record belongs to a study of blood T cell repertoires in COVID-19. Study-wide context: Whether acute or convalescent, the COVID-19 samples came from the United States, Italy and Spain. PBMCs, B-cell-depleted T cells, or T cells provided the cDNA or gDNA that made up the material.

The genes are TRBV10-1 and TRBJ2-2; maybe TRBD2 (6 bases). The TCR sequence derives from an elderly woman with acute or convalescent COVID-19. Material: peripheral blood. The CDR3 DNA sequence: TGCGCCAGCAGTGAGAGGCGGGGTTCGAACACCGGGGAGCTGTTTTTT. Translating gives CASSERRGSNTGELFF.